Listed here are 29 T cell receptor beta chains from one sample, sequenced in a study of identical twins (TCRdb year 2016). The library came from 5' RACE. The sequencer was an Illumina HiSeq 2000. Using fastp at Q25 and MiXCR, TCRdb reprocessed the public reads and kept productive beta chains. Each record represents a unique CDR3 protein, reported with the most common genes and DNA among its rows. Here the sample has around 300,000 distinct CDR3 sequences; roughly 8.6% occur a single time. The ten largest clones add up to 2.1% of the sample. This same sample was also taken into another study, of yellow fever vaccine responses in identical twins.

Sequencing input: memory (CD45RO+) T cells sorted from blood. The cell subset or site label corresponds to: CD45RO+ enriched T cells. The origin of the receptors is a woman younger than 30 in good health.

This chain uses TRBV29-1 with TRBJ2-7; either TRBD1 or TRBD2 may fit D (5 bases each). This CDR3 spans 11 amino acids. V lost 6 bases and J 12 bases, leaving 18 bases between the germline ends. Per the germline V gene, CDR1 is SQVTM and CDR2 is ANQGSEA. The CDR3: CSVEDGASRYF. CDR3 DNA sequence: TGCAGCGTCGAGGACGGGGCGTCTCGGTACTTC.

The chain uses TRBV27 and TRBJ1-6; unclear D gene. The CDR3 length is 13 residues. Looked up from germline, CDR1 is MNHEY and CDR2 is SMNVEV (reference sequence). V was trimmed by 2 bases and J by 6 bases, leaving 5 bases between them. For the CDR3, the DNA is TGTGCCAGCAGTTTAATGGGTAATTCACCCCTCCACTTT. Translation: CASSLMGNSPLHF.

This clonotype was counted ten times or more. V gene TRBV28 combines with J gene TRBJ1-4, with D maybe TRBD1 (5 bases). In germline, CDR1 is MDHEN, CDR2 SYDVKM. This CDR3 is built from 12 residues. Between the trimmed V and J ends, which lost 10 bases and 8 bases, there was a span of 14 bases. Here the CDR3 reads CAIGRRTEKLFF. DNA for the CDR3: TGTGCCATAGGACGGAGGACAGAAAAACTGTTTTTT.

This clonotype has just a few counts. The gene calls are TRBV29-1 and TRBJ2-2; D perhaps matches TRBD2 (5 bases). The CDR3 extends over 14 amino acids. Per the germline V gene, CDR1 is SQVTM and CDR2 is ANQGSEA. Trimming left V 5 bases short and J 1 base short, with 11 bases between. The CDR3 DNA follows: TGCAGCGTTAGGTCCCGGGGGAACACCGGGGAGCTGTTTTTT. Translating gives CSVRSRGNTGELFF.

This clonotype occurred a few times. The chain couples TRBV7-9 to TRBJ1-1; D is unclear. The CDR3 loop spans 14 amino acids. CDR1 SEHNR and CDR2 FQNEAQ come from the germline V gene (reference sequence). V lost 5 bases to trimming and J lost 5 bases, with 15 bases between them. The CDR3 DNA sequence: TGTGCCAGCAGCCCTTCGATACGTCGGACTGAAGCTTTCTTT. It codes for CASSPSIRRTEAFF.

This clonotype was picked up many times. This chain joins TRBV5-1 and TRBJ2-2; no reliable D call. The CDR3 runs 12 residues. The ends were cut back, 2 bases at V and 7 bases at J, with 6 bases in the middle. Per germline, CDR1 SGHRS and CDR2 YFSETQ. CDR3: CASSFSLGELFF. CDR3 nucleotides: TGCGCCAGCAGCTTTAGTCTCGGGGAGCTGTTTTTT.

This clonotype came up many times. The chain is built from TRBV12-3 or TRBV12-4 and TRBJ1-2; D ambiguous. This CDR3 has 14 residues. Trimming took 2 bases from V and 2 from J, leaving 9 bases between them. CDR3 region: CASSLTLANYGYTF. DNA for the CDR3: TGTGCCAGCAGTTTAACCTTGGCCAACTATGGCTACACCTTC.

This clonotype was seen ten or more times. The chain employs TRBV10-3 and TRBJ2-5; TRBD2 agrees at 8 bases. V shed 4 bases, J shed 4 bases, and the junction held 11 bases outside the gene matches. The CDR3 contains 16 residues. Looked up from germline, CDR1 is ENHRY and CDR2 is SYGVKD. CDR3 bases: TGTGCCATCAGTGCAAGCGGGACTAGGGGCGTAGAGACCCAGTACTTC. Protein: CAISASGTRGVETQYF.

The rearrangement uses TRBV6-5 and TRBJ1-2, with D possibly matching TRBD1 (6 bases). The V gene lost 0 bases and the J gene lost 3 bases, with 11 bases spanning the gap. CDR1 MNHEY and CDR2 SVGAGI come from the germline V gene. The length of the CDR3 is 15 residues. Here the CDR3 reads CASSYSIQGYYGYTF. The CDR3, as DNA: TGTGCCAGCAGTTACTCGATTCAGGGGTACTATGGCTACACCTTC.

This clonotype has a count of ten or more. V is TRBV12-3 or TRBV12-4 and J is TRBJ2-1, with no clear D. V was trimmed by 4 bases and J by 9 bases, leaving 7 bases between them. This CDR3 has 11 residues. For the CDR3, the DNA is TGTGCCAGCAGTTCGTTAGGTGAGCAGTTCTTC. It specifies CASSSLGEQFF.

This clonotype has only a few counts. The chain is built from TRBV6-5 and TRBJ1-6; unclear D gene. This CDR3 region has 15 residues. CDR1 MNHEY and CDR2 SVGAGI come from the germline V gene. V was shortened by 2 bases and J by 7 bases, with 12 bases between the two germline ends. The CDR3 bases are TGTGCCAGCAGTTACGTGGCAGAAACAAATTCACCCCTCCACTTT. It translates to CASSYVAETNSPLHF.

The CDR3 loop is CASSFRGPYEQYF. The CDR3 DNA follows: TGTGCCAGCAGTTTCCGAGGACCCTACGAGCAGTACTTC. The V gene is TRBV27, the J gene TRBJ2-7; D is unclear. Germline V gene sequence: CDR1 MNHEY, CDR2 SMNVEV (reference sequence). CDR3 length: 13 amino acids. V shed 3 bases and J shed 2 bases, with 8 bases lying between them.

The chain recombines TRBV14 with TRBJ2-3, with a possible D match to TRBD2 (6 bases). The CDR3 loop spans 15 amino acids. Trimming left V 4 bases short and J 0 bases short, with 11 bases between. Germline CDR1 is SGHDN and CDR2 is FVKESK. In DNA form, the CDR3 reads TGTGCCAGCAGCCGGGACTTCCATAGCACAGATACGCAGTATTTT. Encoded protein: CASSRDFHSTDTQYF.

This chain links TRBV2 with TRBJ1-2; no firm D call. The V end lost 6 bases, the J end lost 4 bases, and 12 bases lay between the germline ends. The CDR3 runs 13 residues. CDR1 and CDR2 from the germline V gene are SNHLY and FYNNEI. CDR3 DNA sequence: TGTGCCAGCAGGACCGAAGGATTCTATGGCTACACCTTC. Encoded protein: CASRTEGFYGYTF. The entire variable domain, with the rest obtained from reference TRBV2 and TRBJ1-2, is as follows: EPEVTQTPSHQVTQMGQEVILRCVPISNHLYFYWYRQILGQKVEFLVSFYNNEISEKSEIFDDQFSVERPDGSNFTLKIRSTKLEDSAMYFCASRTEGFYGYTFGSGTRLTVV.

This clonotype came up many times. V usage is TRBV18 and J usage is TRBJ2-1; TRBD2 is a possible D gene (5 bases). Germline CDR1 and CDR2: KGHSH and LQKENI. V gave up 3 bases and J gave up 5 bases, with 14 bases separating them. CDR3 length: 15 amino acids. For the CDR3, the DNA is TGTGCCAGCTCACCCTTTTCGCAGACTAACAATGAGCAGTTCTTC. Its protein is CASSPFSQTNNEQFF.

This clonotype appeared many times. J is TRBJ2-7 and V is TRBV10-3, with D possibly TRBD2 on 5 matching bases. Trimming cost V 10 bases and J 0 bases, with 13 bases left between them. CDR3 length: 13 residues. CDR1 and CDR2 (germline): ENHRY, SYGVKD. CDR3 nucleotides: TGTGCCACCCGGACTGGGAGCTCCTACGAGCAGTACGTC. Translated, it gives CATRTGSSYEQYV.

The V gene is TRBV21-1, the J gene TRBJ2-3; TRBD2, the table's D call, lacks a check against the DNA. TRBV21-1 is a pseudogene. The length of the CDR3 is 18 residues. The CDR3 DNA is TGTGCCAGCTCGTTACTAGCGGGAGATTCTCTGGACACAGATACGCAGTATTTT. Translating gives CASSLLAGDSLDTDTQYF.

This clonotype was counted ten times or more. The J gene is TRBJ2-1, the V gene TRBV3-1, with D perhaps matching TRBD1 (6 bases). CDR3 length: 11 residues. V was clipped by 6 bases and J by 10 bases, with 10 bases between them. The germline CDR1 and CDR2 sequences are LGHDT and YNNKEL (reference sequence). The CDR3 sequence is CASRGAGEQFF. In nucleotides, the CDR3 is TGTGCCAGCAGGGGGGCCGGCGAGCAGTTCTTC.

V is TRBV20-1 and J is TRBJ2-7; D gene uncertain. The CDR3 covers 12 residues. Trimming took 2 bases from V and 4 from J, leaving 9 bases between them. The germline CDR1 and CDR2 sequences are DFQATT and SNEGSKA (reference sequence). CDR3 nucleotides: TGCAGTGCTAGACGGGCAGAATACGAGCAGTACTTC. Translated: CSARRAEYEQYF.

In its sample, this clonotype was seen a few times. This chain joins TRBV5-1 and TRBJ2-6; TRBD2 matches at 13 bases. The length of the CDR3 is 19 residues. The V and J ends lost 6 bases and 2 bases, in that order; junction bases with no gene match: 11. CDR1 and CDR2 (germline): SGHRS, YFSETQ. The CDR3 nucleotides read TGCGCCAGCATGCCTAAACCGGGACTAGCGGGACCTGGGGCCAACGTCCTGACTTTC. Protein sequence: CASMPKPGLAGPGANVLTF.

In its sample, this clonotype was seen a few times. The rearrangement joins TRBV2 to TRBJ1-6; TRBD1 matches at 8 bases. Germline values: CDR1 SNHLY, CDR2 FYNNEI. Unmatched junction bases numbered 5, after V lost 6 bases and J lost 1 base. The CDR3 contains 16 residues. In DNA, the CDR3 is TGTGCCAGCAGCGTCGACAGGGGTTCCTATAATTCACCCCTCCACTTT. This encodes CASSVDRGSYNSPLHF. Together with reference TRBV2 and TRBJ1-6, the CDR3 gives the full variable domain: EPEVTQTPSHQVTQMGQEVILRCVPISNHLYFYWYRQILGQKVEFLVSFYNNEISEKSEIFDDQFSVERPDGSNFTLKIRSTKLEDSAMYFCASSVDRGSYNSPLHFGNGTRLTVT.

This clonotype was observed at least ten times. The rearrangement links TRBV12-3 or TRBV12-4 to TRBJ2-7, with D possibly being TRBD2 (6 bases). The V end was cut by 5 bases, the J end by 11 bases, with 22 bases between. CDR3 length: 14 residues. Here the CDR3 reads CASSLGGNRQVEYF. In nucleotides, the CDR3 is TGTGCCAGCAGTCTGGGGGGAAATCGGCAGGTGGAGTACTTC.

The chain combines TRBV20-1 with TRBJ2-1; TRBD2 matches at 7 bases. CDR1 is DFQATT, CDR2 SNEGSKA, per germline (reference sequence). V dropped 2 bases and J dropped 1; count of bases not matched to a gene: 8. The CDR3 length is 16 residues. CDR3 DNA: TGCAGTGCTAGACCATGGTCTAGCGGATCCTACAATGAGCAGTTCTTC. Its protein is CSARPWSSGSYNEQFF.

J is TRBJ2-1 and V is TRBV20-1; TRBD1 agrees at 8 bases. V lost 5 bases and J lost 5; bases outside the gene matches: 5. Looked up from germline, CDR1 is DFQATT and CDR2 is SNEGSKA (reference sequence). This CDR3 is 13 amino acids long. Written as DNA, the CDR3 is TGCAGTGCTCAGGACAGGGCTAACAATGAGCAGTTCTTC. Residues: CSAQDRANNEQFF.

The rearrangement joins TRBV28 to TRBJ1-2; no reliable D call. Germline lookup yields CDR1 MDHEN and CDR2 SYDVKM. V shed 2 bases and J shed 1 base, with 5 bases lying between them. The CDR3 is 13 amino acids. Here the CDR3 DNA reads TGTGCCAGCAGTTTACCCATTAACTATGGCTACACCTTC. Translating gives CASSLPINYGYTF.

The rearrangement joins TRBV28 to TRBJ1-2; the D is unclear. Germline V gives CDR1 MDHEN, CDR2 SYDVKM. The V end lost 4 bases, the J end lost 2 bases, and 11 bases lay between the germline ends. CDR3 length: 14 residues. CDR3 residues: CASSSTLGNYGYTF. The CDR3 DNA follows: TGTGCCAGCAGTTCGACCTTAGGGAACTATGGCTACACCTTC.

Only a few counts were recorded for this clonotype. The chain links TRBV20-1 to TRBJ2-7; D not certain. V gave up 0 bases and J gave up 3 bases, with 12 bases separating them. The CDR3 sequence is 14 residues long. CDR1 and CDR2 (germline): DFQATT, SNEGSKA (reference sequence). CDR3: CSARDDGADYEQYV. The DNA of the CDR3 is TGCAGTGCTAGAGATGACGGCGCCGACTACGAGCAGTACGTC.

The V gene is TRBV9, the J gene TRBJ2-2, with 7 bases that match TRBD1. Germline V gene data show CDR1 as SGDLS and CDR2 as YYNGEE. With V trimmed by 3 bases and J by 0 bases, 5 bases remained unmatched. The CDR3 runs to 16 residues. The CDR3 is CASSAEGQPNTGELFF. The CDR3 DNA reads TGTGCCAGCAGCGCCGAGGGACAGCCGAACACCGGGGAGCTGTTTTTT.

Points on this clonotype: Germline is not matched at one junction end, which may reflect a read error. J is TRBJ1-2 and V is TRBV14, with D unclear. This CDR3 has 15 residues. Germline assignment: CDR1 SGHDN and CDR2 FVKESK. CDR3 DNA sequence: TGTGCCAGCAGCCATGCGGGTTCATGGGGAGATGGTTACACCTTC. The encoded protein is CASSHAGSWGDGYTF.